This TCR beta chain was identified during a study of OX40 agonist ivuxolimab in advanced cancers. Overall study context: Clinicians treated patients with ivuxolimab, an agonistic anti-OX40 (CD134) antibody. Mean age approximately 59 years, range 23 to 79; roughly 82% male. Study conclusions and caveats: CD8+ T cells averaged more expanded clones than CD4+.

Generated by immunoSEQ multiplex PCR, the TCRdb table keeps only in-frame clones and is missing some. This sample has around 80,000 clones, with approximately 89% found just once. The CDR3 covers 12 residues. V gave up 6 bases and J gave up 0 bases, with 2 bases separating them. Germline assignment: CDR1 KGHSH and CDR2 LQKENI. Points on this clone: The antigen remains unidentified.

The sequence came from an adult with an advanced solid tumor such as melanoma, head and neck, liver or kidney cancer. This specimen consisted of CD4+ or CD8+ T cells sorted from blood, obtained in a trial of the OX40 agonist ivuxolimab. The chain combines TRBV18 with TRBJ2-2; D ambiguous. This chain's CDR3 is CASSTNTGELFF. The CDR3 coding sequence is TGTGCCAGCTCGACGAACACCGGGGAGCTGTTTTTT. The full variable domain, in which reference TRBV18 and TRBJ2-2 provide the parts outside the CDR3, is NAGVMQNPRHLVRRRGQEARLRCSPMKGHSHVYWYRQLPEEGLKFMVYLQKENIIDESGMPKERFSAEFPKEGPSILRIQQVVRGDSAAYFCASSTNTGELFFGEGSRLTVL.